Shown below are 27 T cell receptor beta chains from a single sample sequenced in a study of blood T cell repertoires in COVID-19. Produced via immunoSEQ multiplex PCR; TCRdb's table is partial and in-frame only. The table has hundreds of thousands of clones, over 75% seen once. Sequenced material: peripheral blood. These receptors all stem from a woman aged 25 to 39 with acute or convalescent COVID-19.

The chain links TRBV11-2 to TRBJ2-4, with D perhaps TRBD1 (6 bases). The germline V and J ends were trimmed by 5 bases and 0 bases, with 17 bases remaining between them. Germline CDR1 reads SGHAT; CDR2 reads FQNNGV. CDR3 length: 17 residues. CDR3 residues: CASSLDSTIIAKNIQYF. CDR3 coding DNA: TGTGCCAGCAGCCTGGACAGTACAATAATAGCCAAAAACATTCAGTACTTC.

The CDR3 protein is CASSVAGLAGGKTGELFF. The CDR3 nucleotides are TGTGCCAGCAGCGTAGCGGGTTTGGCGGGAGGGAAGACCGGGGAGCTGTTTTTT. V usage is TRBV9 and J usage is TRBJ2-2, with 9 bases matching TRBD2. The CDR3 loop spans 18 amino acids. The V gene's germline CDR1 is SGDLS and CDR2 YYNGEE. The V gene end was trimmed by 0 bases and the J gene end by 5 bases; junction bases not matched to a gene: 11.

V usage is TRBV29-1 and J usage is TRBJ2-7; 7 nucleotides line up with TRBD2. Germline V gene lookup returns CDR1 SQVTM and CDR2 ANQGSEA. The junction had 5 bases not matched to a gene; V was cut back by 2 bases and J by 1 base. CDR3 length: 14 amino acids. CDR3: CSVERAGASYEQYF. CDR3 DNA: TGCAGCGTTGAAAGGGCGGGAGCTTCCTACGAGCAGTACTTC.

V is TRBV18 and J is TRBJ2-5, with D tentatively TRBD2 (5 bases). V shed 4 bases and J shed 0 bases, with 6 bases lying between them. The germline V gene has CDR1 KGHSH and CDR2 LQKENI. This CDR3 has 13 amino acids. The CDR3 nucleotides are TGTGCCAGCTCACAGCGGTACCAAGAGACCCAGTACTTC. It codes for CASSQRYQETQYF.

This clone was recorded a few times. The CDR3 loop reads CASSSSSGNTIYF. The CDR3 nucleotides read TGTGCCAGCAGCTCTTCGTCTGGAAACACCATATATTTT. V and J are TRBV7-9 and TRBJ1-3, with D uncertain. V was pared by 4 bases and J by 1 base, with 5 bases between. This CDR3 is 13 amino acids long. Germline V CDR1 and CDR2: SEHNR, FQNEAQ (reference sequence).

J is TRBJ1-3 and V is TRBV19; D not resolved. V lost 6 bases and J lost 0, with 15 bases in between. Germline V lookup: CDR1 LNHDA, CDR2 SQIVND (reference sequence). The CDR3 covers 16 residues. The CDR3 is CASSLRVAHSGNTIYF. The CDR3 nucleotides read TGTGCCAGTAGCCTTCGGGTGGCACACTCTGGAAACACCATATATTTT. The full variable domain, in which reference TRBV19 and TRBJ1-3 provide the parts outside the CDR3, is DGGITQSPKYLFRKEGQNVTLSCEQNLNHDAMYWYRQDPGQGLRLIYYSQIVNDFQKGDIAEGYSVSREKKESFPLTVTSAQKNPTAFYLCASSLRVAHSGNTIYFGEGSWLTVV.

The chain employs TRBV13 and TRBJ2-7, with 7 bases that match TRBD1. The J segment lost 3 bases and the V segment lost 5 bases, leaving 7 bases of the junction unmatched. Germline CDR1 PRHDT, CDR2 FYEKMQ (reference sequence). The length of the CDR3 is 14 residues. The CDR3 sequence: CASSPGTASYEQYF. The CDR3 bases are TGTGCCAGCAGCCCCGGGACAGCTAGCTACGAGCAGTACTTC.

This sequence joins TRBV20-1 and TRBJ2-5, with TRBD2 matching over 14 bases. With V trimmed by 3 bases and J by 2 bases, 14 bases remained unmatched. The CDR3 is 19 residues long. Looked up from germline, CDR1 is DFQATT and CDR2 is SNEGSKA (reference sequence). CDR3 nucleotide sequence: TGCAGTGCTAGTCCCATCGTCCCCGGACTAGCGGGAGGACAAGAGACCCAGTACTTC. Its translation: CSASPIVPGLAGGQETQYF.

The DNA for the CDR3 is TGCAGTGCTAGTCCCGGGGGACCTAGCACAGATACGCAGTATTTT. It encodes CSASPGGPSTDTQYF. This chain joins TRBV20-1 and TRBJ2-3, with a tentative D call TRBD2 (6 bases). This CDR3 region has 15 residues. Germline lookup yields CDR1 DFQATT and CDR2 SNEGSKA (reference sequence). The germline V and J ends were trimmed by 3 bases and 0 bases, with 13 bases remaining between them.

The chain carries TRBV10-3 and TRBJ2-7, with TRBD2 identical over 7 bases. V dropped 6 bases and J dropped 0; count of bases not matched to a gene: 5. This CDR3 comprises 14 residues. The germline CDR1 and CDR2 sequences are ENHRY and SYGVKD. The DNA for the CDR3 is TGTGCCATCAGCCGAGCGGGGAGCTCCTACGAGCAGTACTTC. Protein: CAISRAGSSYEQYF.

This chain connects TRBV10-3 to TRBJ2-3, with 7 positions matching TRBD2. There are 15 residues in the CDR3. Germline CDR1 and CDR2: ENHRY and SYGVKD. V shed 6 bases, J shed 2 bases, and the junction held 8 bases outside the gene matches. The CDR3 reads CAISNTGLDTDTQYF. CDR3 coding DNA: TGTGCCATCAGCAATACCGGACTAGACACAGATACGCAGTATTTT.

The CDR3 reads CATSTWTGLKDEQYF. The CDR3 coding sequence is TGTGCCACCAGCACCTGGACAGGGCTGAAGGACGAGCAGTACTTC. The chain uses TRBV15 and TRBJ2-7; 8 bases are a match to TRBD1. Germline values: CDR1 LNHNV, CDR2 YYDKDF (reference sequence). Losses at the gene ends were 4 bases for V and 5 bases for J; bases not matched to a gene: 10. This CDR3 has 15 amino acids.

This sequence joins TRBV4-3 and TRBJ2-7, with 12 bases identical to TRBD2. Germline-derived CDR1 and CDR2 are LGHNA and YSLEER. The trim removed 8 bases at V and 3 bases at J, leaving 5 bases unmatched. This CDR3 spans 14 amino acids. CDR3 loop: CASALTSGSYEQYF. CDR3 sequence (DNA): TGCGCCAGCGCCTTGACTAGCGGGAGCTACGAGCAGTACTTC.

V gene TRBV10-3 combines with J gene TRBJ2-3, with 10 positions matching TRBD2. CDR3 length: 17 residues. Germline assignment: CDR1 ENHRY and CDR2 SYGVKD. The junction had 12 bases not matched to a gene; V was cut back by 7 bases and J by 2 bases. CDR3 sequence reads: CAITNPSLAGDTDTQYF. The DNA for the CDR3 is TGTGCCATCACTAACCCTTCTCTAGCGGGGGACACAGATACGCAGTATTTT.

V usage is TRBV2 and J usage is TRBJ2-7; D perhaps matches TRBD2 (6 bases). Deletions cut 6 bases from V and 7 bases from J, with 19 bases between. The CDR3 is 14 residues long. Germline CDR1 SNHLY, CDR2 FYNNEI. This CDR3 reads CASSQDGDAGEQYF. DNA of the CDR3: TGTGCCAGCAGCCAGGACGGGGACGCGGGGGAGCAGTACTTC. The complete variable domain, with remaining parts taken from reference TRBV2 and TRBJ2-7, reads EPEVTQTPSHQVTQMGQEVILRCVPISNHLYFYWYRQILGQKVEFLVSFYNNEISEKSEIFDDQFSVERPDGSNFTLKIRSTKLEDSAMYFCASSQDGDAGEQYFGPGTRLTVT.

The CDR3 protein is CASSGASGVEQFF. As DNA, the CDR3 is TGTGCCAGCAGCGGGGCTAGCGGGGTTGAGCAGTTCTTC. The chain has TRBV9 and TRBJ2-1, with 9 bases matching TRBD2. J was trimmed by 9 bases and V by 3 bases; bases with no gene match: 4. CDR3 length: 13 amino acids. The V gene's germline CDR1 is SGDLS and CDR2 YYNGEE.

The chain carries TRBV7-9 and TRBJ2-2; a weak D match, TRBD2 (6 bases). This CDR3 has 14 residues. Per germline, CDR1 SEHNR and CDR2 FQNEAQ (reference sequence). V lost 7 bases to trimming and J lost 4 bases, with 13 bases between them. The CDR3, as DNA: TGTGCCAGCACGCCCGGGGACTTCACCGGGGAGCTGTTTTTT. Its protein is CASTPGDFTGELFF.

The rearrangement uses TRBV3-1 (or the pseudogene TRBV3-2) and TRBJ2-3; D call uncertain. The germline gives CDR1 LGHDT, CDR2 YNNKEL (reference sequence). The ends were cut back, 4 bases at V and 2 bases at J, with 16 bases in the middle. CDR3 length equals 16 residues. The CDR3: CASSRLFGETTDTQYF. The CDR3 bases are TGTGCCAGCAGCCGCCTCTTCGGAGAAACCACAGATACGCAGTATTTT.

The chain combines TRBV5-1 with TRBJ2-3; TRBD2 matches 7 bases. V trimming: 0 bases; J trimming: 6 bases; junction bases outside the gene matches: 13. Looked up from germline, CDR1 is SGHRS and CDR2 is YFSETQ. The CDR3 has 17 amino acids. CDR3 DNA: TGCGCCAGCAGCTTGGGGTTAGCGGGCCCGACGTTGGATACGCAGTATTTT. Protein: CASSLGLAGPTLDTQYF.

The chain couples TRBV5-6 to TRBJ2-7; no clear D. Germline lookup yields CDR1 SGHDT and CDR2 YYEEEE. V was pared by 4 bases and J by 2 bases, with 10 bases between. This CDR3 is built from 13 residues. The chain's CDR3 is CASSDGPTYEQYF. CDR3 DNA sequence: TGTGCCAGCAGCGATGGGCCCACCTACGAGCAGTACTTC.

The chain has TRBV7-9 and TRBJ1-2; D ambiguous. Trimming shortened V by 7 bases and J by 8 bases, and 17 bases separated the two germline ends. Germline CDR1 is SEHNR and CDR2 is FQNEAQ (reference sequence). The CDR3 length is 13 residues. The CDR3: CASTLTGVGGYTF. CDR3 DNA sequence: TGTGCCAGCACCCTAACCGGGGTTGGCGGCTACACCTTC.

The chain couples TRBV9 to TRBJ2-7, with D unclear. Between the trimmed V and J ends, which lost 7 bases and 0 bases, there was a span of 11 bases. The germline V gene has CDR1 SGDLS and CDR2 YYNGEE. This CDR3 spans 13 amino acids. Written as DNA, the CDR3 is TGTGCCAGCTCCCGGGTAGGCTCCTACGAGCAGTACTTC. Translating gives CASSRVGSYEQYF. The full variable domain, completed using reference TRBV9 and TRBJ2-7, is DSGVTQTPKHLITATGQRVTLRCSPRSGDLSVYWYQQSLDQGLQFLIQYYNGEERAKGNILERFSAQQFPDLHSELNLSSLELGDSALYFCASSRVGSYEQYFGPGTRLTVT.

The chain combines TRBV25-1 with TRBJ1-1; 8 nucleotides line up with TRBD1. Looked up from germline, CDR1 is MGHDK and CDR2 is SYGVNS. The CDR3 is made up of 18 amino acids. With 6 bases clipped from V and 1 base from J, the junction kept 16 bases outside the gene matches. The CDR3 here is CASSLPFTDRGENTEAFF. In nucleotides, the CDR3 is TGTGCCAGCAGCCTCCCCTTCACCGACAGGGGTGAGAACACTGAAGCTTTCTTT.

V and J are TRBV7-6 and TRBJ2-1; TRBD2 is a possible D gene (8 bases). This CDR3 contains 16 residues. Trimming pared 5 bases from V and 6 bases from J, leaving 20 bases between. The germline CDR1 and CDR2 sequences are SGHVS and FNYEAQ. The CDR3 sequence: CASSPRGGTRGNEQFF. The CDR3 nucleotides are TGTGCCAGCAGCCCCAGGGGGGGGACTAGAGGCAATGAGCAGTTCTTC.

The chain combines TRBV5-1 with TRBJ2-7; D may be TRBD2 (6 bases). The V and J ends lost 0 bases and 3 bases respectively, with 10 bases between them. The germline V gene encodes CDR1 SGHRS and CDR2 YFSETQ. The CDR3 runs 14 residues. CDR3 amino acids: CASSLDRDFYEQYF. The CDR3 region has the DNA TGCGCCAGCAGCTTGGACCGGGACTTCTACGAGCAGTACTTC.

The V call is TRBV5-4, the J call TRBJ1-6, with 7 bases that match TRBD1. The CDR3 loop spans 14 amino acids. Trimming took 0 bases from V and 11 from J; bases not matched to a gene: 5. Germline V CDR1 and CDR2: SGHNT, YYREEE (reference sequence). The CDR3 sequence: CASSLEKGATPLHF. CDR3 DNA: TGTGCCAGCAGCTTGGAAAAGGGGGCCACACCCCTCCACTTT. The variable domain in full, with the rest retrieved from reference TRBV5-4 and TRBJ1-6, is ETGVTQSPTHLIKTRGQQVTLRCSSQSGHNTVSWYQQALGQGPQFIFQYYREEENGRGNFPPRFSGLQFPNYSSELNVNALELDDSALYLCASSLEKGATPLHFGNGTRLTVT.

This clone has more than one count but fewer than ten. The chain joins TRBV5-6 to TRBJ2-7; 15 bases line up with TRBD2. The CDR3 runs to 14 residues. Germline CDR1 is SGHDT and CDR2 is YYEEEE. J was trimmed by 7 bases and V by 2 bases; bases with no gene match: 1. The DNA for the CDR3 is TGTGCCAGCAGCTTTGGACTAGCGGGAGGGGAGCAGTACTTC. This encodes CASSFGLAGGEQYF. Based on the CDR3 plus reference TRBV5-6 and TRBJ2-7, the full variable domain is DAGVTQSPTHLIKTRGQQVTLRCSPKSGHDTVSWYQQALGQGPQFIFQYYEEEERQRGNFPDRFSGHQFPNYSSELNVNALLLGDSALYLCASSFGLAGGEQYFGPGTRLTVT.